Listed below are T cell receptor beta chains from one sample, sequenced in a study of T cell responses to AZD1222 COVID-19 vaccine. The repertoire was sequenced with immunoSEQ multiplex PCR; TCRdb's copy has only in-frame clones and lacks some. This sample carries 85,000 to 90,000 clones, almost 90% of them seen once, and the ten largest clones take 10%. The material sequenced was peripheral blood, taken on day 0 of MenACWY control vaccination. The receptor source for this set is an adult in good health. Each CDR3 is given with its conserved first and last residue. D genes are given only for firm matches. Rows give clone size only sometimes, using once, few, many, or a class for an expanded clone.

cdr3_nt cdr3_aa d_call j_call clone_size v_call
TGTGCCAGCTCCTCCACAGGGACACAGAACACTGAAGCTTTCTTT CASSSTGTQNTEAFF - TRBJ1-1 - TRBV27
TGTGCCAGCAGCTTAACCCGTACAGGGAAGGACAATGAGCAGTTCTTC CASSLTRTGKDNEQFF - TRBJ2-1 - TRBV11-2
TGTGCCAGCAGTCAAGACACGAACACTGAAGCTTTCTTT CASSQDTNTEAFF - TRBJ1-1 once TRBV2
TGCGCCAGCACCCGAGCGGCGTACCAAGAGACCCAGTACTTC CASTRAAYQETQYF - TRBJ2-5 - TRBV5-1
TGTGCCAGCACCTCCACGGGAAACTATGGCTACACCTTC CASTSTGNYGYTF - TRBJ1-2 - TRBV27
TGCAGCGTTGACCGCCAGGCTTCGGGCTACACCTTC CSVDRQASGYTF - TRBJ1-2 - TRBV29-1
TGTGCTAGTGGCCAGGGTACCCAAGAGACCCAGTACTTC CASGQGTQETQYF - TRBJ2-5 - TRBV12-5
TGCGCCAGCAGCTTGAGCGGAATGAACACTGAAGCTTTCTTT CASSLSGMNTEAFF - TRBJ1-1 - TRBV5-1
TGTGCCATCAGAGCTAGCGGGGGTGGCACAGATACGCAGTATTTT CAIRASGGGTDTQYF TRBD2 TRBJ2-3 - TRBV10-3
TGTGCCAGCAGCGGAGGTTCCGGGGCGTGGGAGCGTGGCTACACCTTC CASSGGSGAWERGYTF - TRBJ1-2 - TRBV7-2
TGTGCCAGCAGCTCCCAGACTAGCACAGATACGCAGTATTTT CASSSQTSTDTQYF - TRBJ2-3 - TRBV9
TGTGCCAGCAGCTCGGGCAGGGTTCTTAATGAAAAACTGTTTTTT CASSSGRVLNEKLFF - TRBJ1-4 - TRBV7-8